A selection of T cell receptor beta chains follows, all from one sample in a study of blood T cell repertoires in COVID-19. The data were produced by immunoSEQ multiplex PCR, yet TCRdb's version contains in-frame clones alone and is incomplete. In the table there are about 220,000 clones, 80% of which are singletons. The sequencing sample was made of peripheral blood. These receptor sequences come from a human donor in a cohort sampled during active COVID-19. CDR3s include the opening cysteine and the closing phenylalanine or tryptophan. A D gene is named only where the DNA matches it firmly. Size tells how often a clone was seen (once, few, many) or the class of an expanded clone, and some rows leave it out.

cdr3_nt cdr3_aa cdr3_length d_call v_call clone_size j_call
TGTGCCAGCAGCCAAGACCGACAGTCCCTTCTCAACACTGAAGCTTTCTTT CASSQDRQSLLNTEAFF 17 - TRBV4-2 few TRBJ1-1
TGTGCCAGCAGTGCTTATAGCGGGGACTCCTACAATGAGCAGTTCTTC CASSAYSGDSYNEQFF 16 TRBD2 TRBV6-1 - TRBJ2-1
TGTGCCAGCAACCCGGGGACAGGGCCCGGGGAGCTGTTTTTT CASNPGTGPGELFF 14 TRBD1 TRBV5-8 - TRBJ2-2
TGTGCCATCGGAGGGGCACTAACGAACACTGAAGCTTTCTTT CAIGGALTNTEAFF 14 - TRBV10-3 - TRBJ1-1
TGCGCCAGCAGCCAAGATGGGGCGGGGGGCAGCACAGATACGCAGTATTTT CASSQDGAGGSTDTQYF 17 TRBD2 TRBV4-1 - TRBJ2-3
TGTGCCTGGAGACTAGCGGGGGGGCGTGAGACCCAGTACTTC CAWRLAGGRETQYF 14 TRBD2 TRBV30 - TRBJ2-5
TGCGCCAGCAGCTTTAGCGGGGGGGCAGCAGATACGCAGTATTTT CASSFSGGAADTQYF 15 TRBD2 TRBV5-1 - TRBJ2-3
TGTGCCAGCAGCGTAGGGGGACAGGGCCGCCAGTTCTTC CASSVGGQGRQFF 13 TRBD1 TRBV9 - TRBJ2-1
TGTGCCAGCAGCCAGGACACTTACCAGCATTTT CASSQDTYQHF 11 - TRBV3-1/TRBV3-2 - TRBJ1-5
TGTGCCAGCAGCCGAGACAATGAGCAGTTCTTC CASSRDNEQFF 11 - TRBV21-1 few TRBJ2-1
TGTGCCAGCTGGGAACAGGGATCTGGAAACACCATATATTTT CASWEQGSGNTIYF 14 - TRBV19 medium-sized TRBJ1-3
TGTGCCAGCAGCCTTACAGCCGACGCAACTAATGAAAAACTGTTTTTT CASSLTADATNEKLFF 16 - TRBV7-2 - TRBJ1-4